The entry below gives a single T cell receptor beta chain sequence along with its context. The sample carries other DNA sequences with the same CDR3. This sample was included in a study of blood T cell repertoires in COVID-19. The overall study: Material from acute and convalescent COVID-19 was sourced from the United States, Italy and Spain. T cells, B-cell-depleted T cells, or PBMCs supplied cDNA or gDNA.

Cohorts were assigned according to the clinical history that participants reported. Authors' analysis steps: Amplified reference gene primers provided the basis for estimating nucleated cell counts. Only in-frame clones appear in the TCRdb table, and some are missing; sequencing was by immunoSEQ multiplex PCR. Clone size and the V and J calls come from that table; the DNA yielded D and trimming. Here the sample spans hundreds of thousands of clones, around nine tenths being singletons. The TCR was taken from a woman between 18 and 29 years old with acute COVID-19. The sample taken for sequencing was PBMCs or T cells enriched from blood (not recorded which).

CDR3 coding DNA: TGTGCCAGCAGTTTATCGACAGGGGGCTACGAGCAGTACTTC. Protein product: CASSLSTGGYEQYF. The chain combines TRBV27 with TRBJ2-7; TRBD1 agrees at 9 bases. J lost 3 bases, V lost 0 bases, and 0 bases had no gene match. CDR3 length equals 14 residues. The germline CDR1 and CDR2 sequences are MNHEY and SMNVEV (reference sequence).